The table lists the clone carrying this T cell receptor beta chain with a few counts. Its antigen is currently unknown. This record comes from a study of T cell repertoires in cytomegalovirus infection. TCRdb reprocessed the reads via MiXCR and lists one record per CDR3 protein. The sample lists over 250,000 distinct CDR3 sequences; roughly a fifth were seen once. Per germline, CDR1 SQVTM and CDR2 ANQGSEA. This CDR3 region has 12 residues. The germline V and J ends were trimmed by 1 base and 8 bases, with 11 bases remaining between them. The receptor was isolated from a human donor in good health (CMV status not recorded). Some clones in this sample may be carry-over from other donors' samples. The sample consisted of cultured PBMCs, taken from culture after CMV antigen stimulation. V gene TRBV29-1 combines with J gene TRBJ1-2, with a possible D match to TRBD1 (5 bases). CDR3 DNA sequence: TGCAGCGTTGAAGGGTTGGAGGGGGGCTACACCTTC. Translating gives CSVEGLEGGYTF.